This TCR beta chain was sequenced during a study of CD8 T cells in ankylosing spondylitis. Findings of the study overall: About 8 highly homologous variants made up a TCR beta motif that seemed to typify ankylosing spondylitis blood. It was reported that disease-linked clones were significantly enriched in matched ankylosing spondylitis synovial fluid.

As the method for making TCR beta libraries, quantitative 5'-RACE with molecular barcodes was used. TCRdb reprocessed the 5' RACE reads with MiXCR, giving one entry per CDR3 protein. The repertoire holds more than 650,000 distinct CDR3 sequences, with 10% to 15% as singletons. Concerning this clonotype itself: Antigen specificity is unknown.

With 4 bases removed from V and 3 bases from J, the gap between germline ends came to 12 bases. From germline, CDR1 is SQVTM and CDR2 ANQGSEA. This CDR3 comprises 13 residues. The chain links TRBV29-1 to TRBJ1-2; D is unclear. The sequence was obtained from a male donor with ankylosing spondylitis. The sample consisted of blood, either unsorted or a sorted T cell fraction (not recorded which). For the CDR3, the DNA is TGCAGCGTTGTAACAATAGAGGACTATGGCTACACCTTC. This translates into CSVVTIEDYGYTF.